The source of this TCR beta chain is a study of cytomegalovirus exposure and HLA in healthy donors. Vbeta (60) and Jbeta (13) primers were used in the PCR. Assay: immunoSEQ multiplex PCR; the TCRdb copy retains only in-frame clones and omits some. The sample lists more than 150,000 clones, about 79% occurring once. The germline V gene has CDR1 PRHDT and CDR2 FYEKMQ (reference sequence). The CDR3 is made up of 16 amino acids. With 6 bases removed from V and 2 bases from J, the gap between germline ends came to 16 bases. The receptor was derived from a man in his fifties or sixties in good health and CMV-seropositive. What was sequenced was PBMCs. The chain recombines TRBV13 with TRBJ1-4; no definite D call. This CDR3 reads CASRFGGHRTNEKLFF. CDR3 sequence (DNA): TGTGCCAGCAGATTCGGAGGGCACCGCACTAATGAAAAACTGTTTTTT.